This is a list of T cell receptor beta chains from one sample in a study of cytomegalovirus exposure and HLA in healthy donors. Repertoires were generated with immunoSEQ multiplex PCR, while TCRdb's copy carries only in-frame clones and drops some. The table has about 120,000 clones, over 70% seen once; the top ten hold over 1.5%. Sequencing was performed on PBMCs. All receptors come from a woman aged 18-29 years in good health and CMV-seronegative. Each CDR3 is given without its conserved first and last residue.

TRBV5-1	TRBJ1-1	ASSLTTGGILNTEAF
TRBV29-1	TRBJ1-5	SGGEVNGQPQH
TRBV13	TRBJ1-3	ASSLISSGNTIY
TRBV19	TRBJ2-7	ASSIGQNYEQY
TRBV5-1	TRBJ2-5	ASSLAAAPVIQETQY
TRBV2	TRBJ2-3	ASSEEGASTDTQY
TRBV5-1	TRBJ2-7	ASSLSAGSSSYEQY
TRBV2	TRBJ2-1	ASSTGDSPYNEQF
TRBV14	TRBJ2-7	ASSLGPGTRGDYEQY
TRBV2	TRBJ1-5	ASRRGRTGEPQH
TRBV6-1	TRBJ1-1	ASSGAKLGTEAF
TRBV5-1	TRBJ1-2	ASGRDRHYGYT
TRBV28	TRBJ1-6	ASSPTGFGSPLH
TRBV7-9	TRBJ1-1	ASSFQGVVEAF
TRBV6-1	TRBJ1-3	ASSEQGASVRGNTIY
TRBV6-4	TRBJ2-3	ASKQLAGGTDTQY
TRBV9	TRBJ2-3	ASSVTSTDTQY
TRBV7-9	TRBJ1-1	ASSFQGTEAF
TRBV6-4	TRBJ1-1	ASRPGTVNANTEAF
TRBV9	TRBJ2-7	ASSASSGVFSYEQY
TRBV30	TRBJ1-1	AWSRLLNTEAF
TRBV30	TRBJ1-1	AWGWKSGLNTEAF
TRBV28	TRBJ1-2	ASTKRRSFGGYT
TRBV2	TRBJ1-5	ASSSGLNQPQH
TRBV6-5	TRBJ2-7	ASSSTGQSYEQY
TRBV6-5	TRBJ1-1	ASSYPGLNTEAF
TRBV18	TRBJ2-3	ASSPPSTGTDTQY
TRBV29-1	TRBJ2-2	SVELAGTGELF
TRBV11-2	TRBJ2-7	ASSTTGDRFYEQY
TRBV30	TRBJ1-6	AWTLTRTSRYNSPLH
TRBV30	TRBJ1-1	AWSVQSNTEAF